The 21 T cell receptor beta chains presented below share a single source sample, sequenced in a study of T cells after posttransplantation cyclophosphamide. Profiled with immunoSEQ multiplex PCR; TCRdb holds only in-frame clones, not every one. The sample is made up of 34,000 or so clones, none counted only once. Sample: PBMCs. These receptors came from a woman between 45 and 65 years old in good health and a related stem cell transplant donor.

This clone has ten or more counts. The chain couples TRBV7-3 to TRBJ1-1; a weak D match, TRBD1 (6 bases). V was cut by 5 bases and J by 1 base, with 14 bases left in between. CDR3 length equals 15 residues. Germline values: CDR1 SGHTA, CDR2 FQGTGA. For the CDR3, the DNA is TGTGCCAGCAGCCCAAGGGAGACAGGGAACACTGAAGCTTTCTTT. This sequence encodes CASSPRETGNTEAFF. Looking up the rest from reference TRBV7-3 and TRBJ1-1 gives the full variable domain: GAGVSQTPSNKVTEKGKYVELRCDPISGHTALYWYRQSLGQGPEFLIYFQGTGAADDSGLPNDRFFAVRPEGSVSTLKIQRTERGDSAVYLCASSPRETGNTEAFFGQGTRLTVV.

The sample holds many counts of this clone. This chain joins TRBV5-1 and TRBJ2-7; 8 bases align to TRBD1. V dropped 0 bases and J dropped 1; count of bases not matched to a gene: 0. Germline-derived CDR1 and CDR2 are SGHRS and YFSETQ. The CDR3 contains 14 residues. CDR3 residues: CASSLDRGSYEQYF. As DNA, the CDR3 is TGCGCCAGCAGCTTGGACAGGGGGTCCTACGAGCAGTACTTC. The entire variable domain, with the rest obtained from reference TRBV5-1 and TRBJ2-7, is as follows: KAGVTQTPRYLIKTRGQQVTLSCSPISGHRSVSWYQQTPGQGLQFLFEYFSETQRNKGNFPGRFSGRQFSNSRSEMNVSTLELGDSALYLCASSLDRGSYEQYFGPGTRLTVT.

The sample holds many counts of this clone. The gene calls are TRBV7-9 and TRBJ2-1; 7 bases are shared with TRBD1. V was clipped by 1 base and J by 3 bases; unmatched bases: 9. CDR1 and CDR2 from the germline V gene are SEHNR and FQNEAQ (reference sequence). The CDR3 covers 17 residues. The CDR3 nucleotides are TGTGCCAGCAGCTTAGGGGAGACAGGGTTGGTCTACAATGAGCAGTTCTTC. Its protein is CASSLGETGLVYNEQFF.

This chain joins TRBV13 and TRBJ2-5, with 8 bases identical to TRBD2. This CDR3 has 14 residues. After removal of 2 bases from V and 6 bases from J, the junction contained 5 bases not matched to a gene. The germline V gene encodes CDR1 PRHDT and CDR2 FYEKMQ (reference sequence). The CDR3 loop reads CASSLWSGSQTQYF. In DNA, the CDR3 is TGTGCCAGCAGCTTATGGAGCGGGAGCCAGACCCAGTACTTC.

The chain joins TRBV12-3 or TRBV12-4 to TRBJ2-1, with TRBD2 matching 7 bases. Unmatched junction bases numbered 12, after V lost 5 bases and J lost 2 bases. CDR3 size: 17 residues. The CDR3 coding sequence is TGTGCCAGCAGTGCCACCCTACTAGCGCCGACCTACAATGAGCAGTTCTTC. This translates into CASSATLLAPTYNEQFF.

This clone was counted ten times or more. This sequence joins TRBV6-6 and TRBJ1-1, with 8 bases identical to TRBD1. CDR1 is MNHNY, CDR2 SVGAGI, per germline (reference sequence). This CDR3 comprises 13 residues. V shed 6 bases and J 7 bases; nucleotides not matched to a gene: 7. The chain's CDR3 is CASRIDRGHEAFF. The DNA for the CDR3 is TGTGCCAGCAGGATAGACAGGGGACATGAAGCTTTCTTT.

In its sample, this clone was seen a few times. The V gene is TRBV29-1, the J gene TRBJ2-2, with 10 bases that match TRBD1. The CDR3 totals 14 residues. Trimming took 4 bases from V and 4 from J; bases not matched to a gene: 3. Looked up from germline, CDR1 is SQVTM and CDR2 is ANQGSEA. The CDR3 here is CSVGQGAGTGELFF. The CDR3 nucleotides are TGCAGCGTTGGACAGGGGGCCGGCACCGGGGAGCTGTTTTTT.

This clone was detected many times. V and J are TRBV7-9 and TRBJ1-1; no definite D call. The CDR3 runs to 12 residues. V shed 7 bases and J shed 2 bases, with 8 bases lying between them. The germline CDR1 and CDR2 sequences are SEHNR and FQNEAQ (reference sequence). The CDR3 sequence is CASIKVNTEAFF. The CDR3 nucleotides read TGTGCCAGCATTAAGGTCAACACTGAAGCTTTCTTT.

Ten or more counts support this clone. The chain links TRBV4-3 to TRBJ2-5; 15 bases are shared with TRBD2. The CDR3 spans 16 residues. CDR1 is LGHNA and CDR2 is YSLEER in the germline V gene. The junction had 4 bases not matched to a gene; V was cut back by 4 bases and J by 4 bases. In DNA, the CDR3 is TGCGCCAGCAGCCGCGGACTAGCGGGAGGGGGAGAGACCCAGTACTTC. Translated: CASSRGLAGGGETQYF.

This clone showed up just a few times. Here the CDR3 DNA reads TGTGCCAGCAGTCGGACAGGAGGTCGGGGCTATGGCTACACCTTC. Translated, it gives CASSRTGGRGYGYTF. The chain has TRBV27 and TRBJ1-2; 7 bases agree with TRBD1. V lost 5 bases and J lost 4; bases outside the gene matches: 10. The CDR3 has 15 residues. The germline CDR1 and CDR2 sequences are MNHEY and SMNVEV (reference sequence).

This clone was observed many times. The CDR3 sequence is CAISLGRESTGELFF. DNA of the CDR3: TGTGCCATCAGTCTCGGCAGGGAAAGTACCGGGGAGCTGTTTTTT. The chain is built from TRBV10-3 and TRBJ2-2, with D possibly matching TRBD1 (5 bases). The CDR3 contains 15 residues. The ends were cut back, 5 bases at V and 5 bases at J, with 15 bases in the middle. Germline assignment: CDR1 ENHRY and CDR2 SYGVKD.

In this sample, this clone turned up many times. The chain carries TRBV2 and TRBJ2-7, with 10 bases identical to TRBD2. This CDR3 contains 16 residues. Unmatched junction bases numbered 8, after V lost 6 bases and J lost 0 bases. CDR1 and CDR2 from the germline V gene are SNHLY and FYNNEI. The CDR3 nucleotides read TGTGCCAGCAGAGCGACTAGCGGGTGGAGCTCCTACGAGCAGTACTTC. Protein sequence: CASRATSGWSSYEQYF. Full variable domain (rest looked up from reference TRBV2 and TRBJ2-7): EPEVTQTPSHQVTQMGQEVILRCVPISNHLYFYWYRQILGQKVEFLVSFYNNEISEKSEIFDDQFSVERPDGSNFTLKIRSTKLEDSAMYFCASRATSGWSSYEQYFGPGTRLTVT.

Many counts were recorded for this clone. The CDR3 coding sequence is TGCGCCAGCAGCCCGGACAGGGCTTTCTACAATGAGCAGTTCTTC. It translates to CASSPDRAFYNEQFF. The chain is built from TRBV5-1 and TRBJ2-1; TRBD1 matches 8 bases. V lost 4 bases to trimming and J lost 3 bases; unmatched junction nucleotides: 6. The germline V gene encodes CDR1 SGHRS and CDR2 YFSETQ. The CDR3 totals 15 residues.

In its sample, this clone was seen a few times. The genes are TRBV29-1 and TRBJ1-1, with 7 bases aligning to TRBD1. Germline trimming cut 3 bases from V and 5 bases from J; bases unmatched to any gene: 9. The CDR3 consists of 14 residues. Germline V gene data show CDR1 as SQVTM and CDR2 as ANQGSEA. CDR3 sequence: CSVERQGKVTEAFF. The CDR3 DNA sequence: TGCAGCGTTGAGCGACAGGGAAAGGTGACTGAAGCTTTCTTT.

The genes are TRBV28 and TRBJ2-3; 9 nucleotides align to TRBD2. J lost 3 bases, V lost 3 bases, and 1 base had no gene match. In germline, CDR1 is MDHEN, CDR2 SYDVKM. This CDR3 has 14 residues. The CDR3: CASSFLAGTDTQYF. DNA of the CDR3: TGTGCCAGCAGTTTTCTAGCGGGAACAGATACGCAGTATTTT.

The sample holds many counts of this clone. The chain recombines TRBV9 with TRBJ1-4, with TRBD1 matching 7 bases. The CDR3 is 17 amino acids. Germline lookup yields CDR1 SGDLS and CDR2 YYNGEE. V lost 4 bases, J lost 0 bases, and 9 bases stayed unmatched. The DNA of the CDR3 is TGTGCCAGCAGCTCGCGGACAGGCGATGCAACTAATGAAAAACTGTTTTTT. It is translated as CASSSRTGDATNEKLFF.

In its sample, this clone was seen many times. V and J are TRBV12-3 or TRBV12-4 and TRBJ2-5; D is undetermined. This CDR3 spans 13 amino acids. The germline V and J ends were trimmed by 3 bases and 7 bases, with 12 bases remaining between them. Here the CDR3 DNA reads TGTGCCAGCAGTTTGTACCTCTCGGGGACCCAGTACTTC. This translates into CASSLYLSGTQYF.

This clone was detected ten times or more. The CDR3 is CASSFGGRQGPTYEQYF. In nucleotides, the CDR3 is TGTGCCAGCAGCTTCGGAGGTCGACAGGGCCCTACCTACGAGCAGTACTTC. This sequence joins TRBV13 and TRBJ2-7; the match to TRBD1 covers 7 bases. The CDR3 is 17 residues long. Germline CDR1 PRHDT, CDR2 FYEKMQ (reference sequence). V was clipped by 3 bases and J by 2 bases; unmatched bases: 13.

The chain uses TRBV19 and TRBJ1-5; TRBD1 matches 8 bases. CDR3 length equals 11 residues. CDR1 and CDR2 from the germline V gene are LNHDA and SQIVND (reference sequence). V lost 6 bases, J lost 11 bases, and 3 bases stayed unmatched. The CDR3 DNA follows: TGTGCCAGTAGCGGACAGGGAGCCCAGCATTTT. Its translation is CASSGQGAQHF.

This clone was recorded many times. The chain employs TRBV19 and TRBJ1-5; TRBD1 is a possible D gene (6 bases). V lost 5 bases and J 2 bases, leaving 19 bases between the germline ends. CDR1 is LNHDA and CDR2 is SQIVND in the germline V gene (reference sequence). CDR3 length: 17 amino acids. DNA for the CDR3: TGTGCCAGTAGTGAAGGGGGAGGGTTTAGAGGCAATCAGCCCCAGCATTTT. Amino acid sequence: CASSEGGGFRGNQPQHF. The full variable domain, its missing parts supplied by reference TRBV19 and TRBJ1-5, is DGGITQSPKYLFRKEGQNVTLSCEQNLNHDAMYWYRQDPGQGLRLIYYSQIVNDFQKGDIAEGYSVSREKKESFPLTVTSAQKNPTAFYLCASSEGGGFRGNQPQHFGDGTRLSIL.

This clone turned up a few times. The chain combines TRBV28 with TRBJ1-5; 8 bases align to TRBD1. Germline V gene lookup returns CDR1 MDHEN and CDR2 SYDVKM. The CDR3 has 16 residues. J lost 5 bases, V lost 2 bases, and 8 bases had no gene match. The CDR3 region is CASSLVAGGPHQPQHF. For the CDR3, the DNA is TGTGCCAGCAGTTTAGTTGCAGGGGGCCCTCATCAGCCCCAGCATTTT. Variable domain in full (rest from reference TRBV28 and TRBJ1-5): DVKVTQSSRYLVKRTGEKVFLECVQDMDHENMFWYRQDPGLGLRLIYFSYDVKMKEKGDIPEGYSVSREKKERFSLILESASTNQTSMYLCASSLVAGGPHQPQHFGDGTRLSIL.